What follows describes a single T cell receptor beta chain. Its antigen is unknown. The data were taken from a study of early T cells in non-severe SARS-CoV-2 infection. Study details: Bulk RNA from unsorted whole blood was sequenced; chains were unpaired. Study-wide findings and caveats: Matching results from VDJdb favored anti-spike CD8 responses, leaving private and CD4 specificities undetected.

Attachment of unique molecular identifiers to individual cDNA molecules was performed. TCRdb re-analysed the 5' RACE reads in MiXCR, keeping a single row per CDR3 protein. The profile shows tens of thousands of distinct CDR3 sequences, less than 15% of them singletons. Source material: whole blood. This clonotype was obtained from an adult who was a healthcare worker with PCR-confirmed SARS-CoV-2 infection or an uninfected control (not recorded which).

The CDR3 coding sequence is TGTGCCAGCTCACCCACCACCTACAATGAGCAGTTCTTC. Its translation is CASSPTTYNEQFF. This chain uses TRBV18 with TRBJ2-1; no definite D call. Trimming pared 3 bases from V and 2 bases from J, leaving 5 bases between. The CDR3 is made up of 13 amino acids. The germline gives CDR1 KGHSH, CDR2 LQKENI.